Described below is a single T cell receptor (beta chain) sequence and its context. It has no known antigen specificity. The record has no base qualities; no much larger clone is one base away. Trimming at the junction amounts to 0 bases on V and 0 bases on J, and the germline ends lie 6 bases apart. Including the terminal cysteine and phenylalanine, the CDR3 comprises 14 residues. Only the CDR3 region is kept as DNA, spanning 42 bases read in frame from base 1. The germline V gene specifies SGHDT as CDR1 and YYEEEE as CDR2. The entry originates in a study of vaccination effects on CD4 cells after COVID-19 (dated by TCRdb to the early 2020s). With respect to the entire study: Participants received two doses of either the BNT162b2 or the mRNA-1273 mRNA SARS-CoV-2 vaccine. SARS-CoV-2 spike-specific CD4+ TCR repertoires were compared before and after mRNA vaccination in COVID-19 convalescent patients and in infection-naive vaccine recipients. In the study, cultures from other donors were sequenced using the Oncomine TCR Beta short-read assay on an Illumina iSeq 100. A total of 9 to 11 COVID-19 convalescent patients and a few SARS-CoV-2-naive healthy vaccine recipients were included in the full study. Summary of the overall study and its limitations: In healthy vaccine recipients, vaccine-induced clones were almost all SARS-CoV-2 mono-reactive, with only 1 of 255 being cross-reactive with common cold coronaviruses. Only a small number of convalescent patients were included, and no early post-infection timepoints were available, which limited the study. Clones induced by infection and clones induced by vaccination both contracted markedly at late timepoints after vaccination, which fits with T cell responses waning over time.

To identify antigen-specific CD4+ T cell clonotypes by their expansion, the ViraFEST assay first stimulated PBMC with viral peptide pools and then applied TCR sequencing. After less than 13 days of culture, CD4+ T cells were isolated with the EasySep CD4+ T cell isolation kit. None of the healthy vaccine recipients had a prior SARS-CoV-2 infection, which was confirmed by nucleocapsid antibody tests that came back negative both before and after vaccination. Over 1.5 million PBMC per well were cultured with 8.5 to 10 ug/ml peptides in IMDM containing 5% human AB serum, around 10 IU/ml IL-2 and gentamicin. Half of the culture medium was replaced with fresh IL-2-containing medium on days 3 and 7. Unless noted otherwise, every peptide stimulation condition was cultured in triplicate wells. PBMC were separated from whole blood using Ficoll-Paque Plus gradient centrifugation and were then either cryopreserved at -140C or used fresh. Overlapping peptide pools spanned the spike proteins of SARS-CoV-2 and the common cold coronaviruses HCoV-NL63, HCoV-OC43 and HCoV-229E. The QIAamp micro DNA kit was used to extract genomic DNA from the cultured CD4+ T cells.

Library preparation employed the immunoSEQ multiplex PCR assay. TCR beta CDR3 sequencing was performed on DNA from the cultured, isolated CD4+ T cells. The authors' pipeline ran thus. Non-productive TCR sequences were removed, reads were trimmed to the CDR3 region, and CDR3s of at least 7 amino acids were retained. Antigen-specific clonotypes were identified using the MANAFEST web app by comparison of expansion in peptide wells against reference cultures. To count as positive, a clone had to show expansion at FDR<0.05 compared with the reference and with all other wells, an odds ratio above 5, and a frequency above 0.1% in two replicate wells. Clonotypes significantly expanded in SARS-CoV-2 spike wells and in at least one common cold coronavirus spike condition were defined as cross-reactive. Levenshtein distance calculated with the stringdist R package was used to assess CDR3 similarity, and unrooted trees were constructed with ape in R 3.6.1. Here the immuneACCESS table is served through TCRdb, limited to in-frame sequences with V and J called. Missing clones are a known gap in these copies; in checked studies unresolved V genes cover under half, and the rest lacks a known reason. The V and J calls and clone size were taken over from that table, and D and trimming were inferred from the DNA. The sample records about 61,000 clones, around 81% of which are singletons. About 2.5% of the sample is held by the ten biggest clonotypes.

The sequence came from a human donor who received a COVID-19 vaccine. The sequencing here drew on CD4+ T cells from PBMCs cultured with HCoV-229E spike peptides, taken before COVID-19 vaccination. The meaning of the sample's cell subset or site label: HCoV-229E spike overlapping peptide pool stimulation. Recombination connected TRBV5-6 to TRBJ1-1; no confident D gene assignment can be made. The CDR3 region has the sequence CASSLGQVNTEAFF. The bases read TGTGCCAGCAGCTTGGGGCAGGTGAACACTGAAGCTTTCTTT.